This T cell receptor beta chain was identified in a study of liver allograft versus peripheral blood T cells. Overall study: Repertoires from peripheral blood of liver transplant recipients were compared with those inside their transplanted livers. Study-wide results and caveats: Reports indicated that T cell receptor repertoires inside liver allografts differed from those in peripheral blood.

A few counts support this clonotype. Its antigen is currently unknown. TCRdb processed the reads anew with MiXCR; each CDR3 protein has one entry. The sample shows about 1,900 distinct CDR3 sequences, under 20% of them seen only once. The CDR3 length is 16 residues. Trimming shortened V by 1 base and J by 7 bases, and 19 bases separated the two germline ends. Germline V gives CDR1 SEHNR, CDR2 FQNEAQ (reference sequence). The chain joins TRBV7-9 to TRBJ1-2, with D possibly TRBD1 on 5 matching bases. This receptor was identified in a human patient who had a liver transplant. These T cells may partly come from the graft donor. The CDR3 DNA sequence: TGTGCCAGCAGCTTAGGGGTGGGGGAGAGGAGGAGTGGCTACACCTTC. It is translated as CASSLGVGERRSGYTF.